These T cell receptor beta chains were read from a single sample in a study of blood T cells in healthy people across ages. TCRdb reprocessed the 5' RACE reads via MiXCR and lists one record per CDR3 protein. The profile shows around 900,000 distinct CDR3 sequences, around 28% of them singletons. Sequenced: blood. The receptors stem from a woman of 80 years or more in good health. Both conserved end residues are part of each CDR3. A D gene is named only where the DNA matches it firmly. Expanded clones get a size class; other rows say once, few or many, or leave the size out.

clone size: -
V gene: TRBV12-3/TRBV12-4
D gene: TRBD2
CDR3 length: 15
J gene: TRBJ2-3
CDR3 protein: CASSPMGGITDTQYF
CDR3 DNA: TGTGCCAGCAGTCCAATGGGGGGGATCACAGATACGCAGTATTTT

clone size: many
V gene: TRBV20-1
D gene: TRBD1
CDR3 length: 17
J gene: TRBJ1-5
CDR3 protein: CSAGGTGKVASNQPQHF
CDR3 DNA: TGCAGTGCAGGGGGGACAGGGAAGGTTGCGAGCAATCAGCCCCAGCATTTT

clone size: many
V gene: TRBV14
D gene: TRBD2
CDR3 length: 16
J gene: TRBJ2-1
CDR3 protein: CASSRTSGGAGNEQFF
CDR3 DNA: TGTGCCAGCAGCCGGACTAGCGGGGGGGCCGGGAATGAGCAGTTCTTC

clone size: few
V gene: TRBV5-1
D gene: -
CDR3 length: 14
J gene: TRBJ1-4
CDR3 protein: CASSSGTTNEKLFF
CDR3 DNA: TGCGCCAGCAGCTCCGGGACAACTAATGAAAAACTGTTTTTT

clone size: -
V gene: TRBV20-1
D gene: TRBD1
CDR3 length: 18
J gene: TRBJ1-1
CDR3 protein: CNPNHLTGGVIVNTEAFF
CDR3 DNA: TGCAATCCAAATCATTTAACAGGGGGCGTAATTGTGAACACTGAAGCTTTCTTT

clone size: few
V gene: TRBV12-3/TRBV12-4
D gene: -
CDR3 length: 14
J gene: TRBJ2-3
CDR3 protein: CASSLKTVSDTQYF
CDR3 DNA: TGTGCCAGCAGTTTAAAGACAGTCTCAGATACGCAGTATTTT

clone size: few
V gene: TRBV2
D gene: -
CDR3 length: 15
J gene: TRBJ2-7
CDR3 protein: CASSEGVRAGYEQYF
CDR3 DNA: TGTGCCAGCAGTGAAGGTGTTAGGGCGGGCTACGAGCAGTACTTC

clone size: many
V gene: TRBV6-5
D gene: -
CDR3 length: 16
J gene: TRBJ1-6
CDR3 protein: CASRRGPGSYNSPLHF
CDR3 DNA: TGTGCCAGCAGGCGGGGGCCGGGCTCCTATAATTCACCCCTCCACTTT

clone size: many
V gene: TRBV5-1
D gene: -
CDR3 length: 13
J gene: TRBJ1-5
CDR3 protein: CASSLDFGQPQHF
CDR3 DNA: TGCGCCAGCAGCTTGGATTTTGGTCAGCCCCAGCATTTT

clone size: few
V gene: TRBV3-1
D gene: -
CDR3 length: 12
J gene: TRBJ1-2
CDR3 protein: CAGSQESYGYTF
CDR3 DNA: TGTGCCGGCAGCCAAGAGAGCTATGGCTACACCTTC

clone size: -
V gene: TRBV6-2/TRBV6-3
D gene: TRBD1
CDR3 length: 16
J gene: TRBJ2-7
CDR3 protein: CASSSPGTGGFPEQYF
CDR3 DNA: TGTGCCAGCAGTTCCCCAGGGACAGGTGGCTTCCCCGAGCAGTACTTC

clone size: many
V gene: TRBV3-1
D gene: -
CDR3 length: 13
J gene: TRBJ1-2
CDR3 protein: CASSQTGSYGYTF
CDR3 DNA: TGTGCCAGCAGTCAGACAGGCTCCTATGGCTACACCTTC

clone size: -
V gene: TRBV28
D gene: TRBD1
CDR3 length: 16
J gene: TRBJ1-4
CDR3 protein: CASSSQMTGVREKLFF
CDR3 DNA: TGTGCCAGCAGTTCTCAAATGACAGGGGTCCGTGAAAAGCTGTTTTTT

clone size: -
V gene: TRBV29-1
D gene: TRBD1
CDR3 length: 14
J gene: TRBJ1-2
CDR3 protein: CSAVRDRGTDGYTF
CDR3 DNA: TGCAGCGCTGTCCGGGACAGGGGGACGGATGGCTACACCTTC

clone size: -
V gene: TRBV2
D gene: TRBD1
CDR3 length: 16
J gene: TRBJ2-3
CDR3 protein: CASRAAPGQGKDTQYF
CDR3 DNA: TGTGCCAGCAGAGCCGCGCCGGGACAGGGGAAAGATACGCAGTATTTT

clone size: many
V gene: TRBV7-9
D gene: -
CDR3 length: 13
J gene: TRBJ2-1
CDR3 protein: CASSLWERDEQFF
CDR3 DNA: TGTGCCAGCAGCTTATGGGAGCGGGATGAGCAGTTCTTC

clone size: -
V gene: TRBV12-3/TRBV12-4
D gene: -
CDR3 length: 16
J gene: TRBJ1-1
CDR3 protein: CASSPTTGRMNTEAFF
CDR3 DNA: TGTGCCAGCAGCCCCACTACAGGGCGCATGAACACTGAAGCTTTCTTT

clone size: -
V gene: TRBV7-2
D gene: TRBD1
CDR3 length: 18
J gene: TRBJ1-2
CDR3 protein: CASSFHRGGTGRNHGYTF
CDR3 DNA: TGTGCCAGCAGCTTCCACCGAGGCGGGACAGGGCGGAACCATGGCTACACCTTC

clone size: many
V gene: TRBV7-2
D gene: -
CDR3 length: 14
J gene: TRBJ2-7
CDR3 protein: CASSLAGFSYEQYF
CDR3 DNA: TGTGCCAGCAGCTTAGCAGGGTTCTCCTACGAGCAGTACTTC

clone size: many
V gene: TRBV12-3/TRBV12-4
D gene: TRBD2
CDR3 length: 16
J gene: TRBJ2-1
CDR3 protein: CASRLYGTSEDSEQFF
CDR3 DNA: TGTGCCAGCAGGCTCTACGGGACTAGCGAGGATAGTGAGCAGTTCTTC

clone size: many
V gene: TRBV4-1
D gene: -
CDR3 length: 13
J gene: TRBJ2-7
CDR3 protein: CASSQTVTYEQYF
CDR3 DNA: TGCGCCAGCAGCCAAACAGTAACCTACGAGCAGTACTTC

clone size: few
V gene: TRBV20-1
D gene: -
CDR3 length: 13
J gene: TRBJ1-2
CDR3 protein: CSAETGGNYGYTF
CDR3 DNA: TGCAGTGCAGAGACGGGGGGAAACTATGGCTACACCTTC

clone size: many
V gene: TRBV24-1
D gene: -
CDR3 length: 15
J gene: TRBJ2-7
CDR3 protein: CATSDPPGKFDEQYF
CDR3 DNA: TGTGCCACCAGTGACCCCCCGGGAAAGTTCGACGAGCAGTACTTC

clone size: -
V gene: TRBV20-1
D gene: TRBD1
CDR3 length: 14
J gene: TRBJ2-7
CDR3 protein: CSAGDRGVGYEQYF
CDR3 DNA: TGCAGTGCTGGGGACAGAGGGGTGGGGTACGAGCAGTACTTC

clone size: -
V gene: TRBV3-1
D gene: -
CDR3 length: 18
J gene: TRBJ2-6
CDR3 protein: CASSQDMHAGRGANVLTF
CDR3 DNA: TGTGCCAGCAGCCAAGACATGCACGCCGGGAGAGGGGCCAACGTCCTGACTTTC

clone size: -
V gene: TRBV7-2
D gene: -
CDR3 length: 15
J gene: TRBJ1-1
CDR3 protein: CASSPKVGADTEAFF
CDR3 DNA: TGTGCCAGCAGCCCCAAGGTGGGGGCGGACACTGAAGCTTTCTTT

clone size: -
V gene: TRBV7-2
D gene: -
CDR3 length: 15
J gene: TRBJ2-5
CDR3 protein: CASSLRKAGWETQYF
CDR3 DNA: TGTGCCAGCAGCTTAAGGAAGGCGGGGTGGGAGACCCAGTACTTC

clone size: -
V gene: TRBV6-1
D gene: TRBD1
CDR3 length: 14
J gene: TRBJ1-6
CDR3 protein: CASKVQGTASPLHF
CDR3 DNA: TGTGCCAGCAAAGTACAGGGGACCGCTTCACCCCTCCACTTT

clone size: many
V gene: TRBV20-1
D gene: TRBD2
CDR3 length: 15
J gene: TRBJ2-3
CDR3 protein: CSATGGLGGTDTQYF
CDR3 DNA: TGCAGTGCTACCGGGGGACTAGGCGGCACAGATACGCAGTATTTT

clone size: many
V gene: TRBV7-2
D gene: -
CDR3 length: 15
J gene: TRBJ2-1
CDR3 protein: CASSLARTVYNEQFF
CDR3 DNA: TGTGCCAGCAGCTTAGCGCGGACGGTATACAATGAGCAGTTCTTC

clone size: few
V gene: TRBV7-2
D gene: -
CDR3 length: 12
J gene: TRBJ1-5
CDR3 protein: CASSQENQPQHF
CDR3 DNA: TGTGCCAGCAGCCAAGAGAATCAGCCCCAGCATTTT

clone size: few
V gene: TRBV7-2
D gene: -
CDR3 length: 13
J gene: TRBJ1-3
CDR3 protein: CASSLGQGTTIYF
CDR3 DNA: TGTGCCAGCAGCTTAGGGCAGGGGACCACCATATATTTT

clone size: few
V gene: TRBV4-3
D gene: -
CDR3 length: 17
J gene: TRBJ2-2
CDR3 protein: CASSQDRSYANTGELFF
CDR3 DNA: TGCGCCAGCAGCCAGGACAGAAGCTACGCGAACACCGGGGAGCTGTTTTTT

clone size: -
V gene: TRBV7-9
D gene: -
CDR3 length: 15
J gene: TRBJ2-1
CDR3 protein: CASSPPRDAYNEQFF
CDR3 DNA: TGTGCCAGCAGCCCCCCACGGGATGCCTACAATGAGCAGTTCTTC

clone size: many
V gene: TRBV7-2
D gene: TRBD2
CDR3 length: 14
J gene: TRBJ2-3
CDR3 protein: CASRPSRGVNTQYF
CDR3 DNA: TGTGCCAGCCGGCCTTCGCGGGGGGTGAATACGCAGTATTTT

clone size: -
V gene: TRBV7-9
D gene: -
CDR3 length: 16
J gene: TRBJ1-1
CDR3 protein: CASSPRLGTGNTEAFF
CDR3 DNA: TGTGCCAGCAGCCCCCGGCTGGGGACGGGGAACACTGAAGCTTTCTTT

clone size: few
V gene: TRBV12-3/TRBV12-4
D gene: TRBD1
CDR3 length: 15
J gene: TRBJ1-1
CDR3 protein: CASKGQDRSNTEAFF
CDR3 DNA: TGTGCCAGCAAGGGACAGGATCGTTCGAACACTGAAGCTTTCTTT

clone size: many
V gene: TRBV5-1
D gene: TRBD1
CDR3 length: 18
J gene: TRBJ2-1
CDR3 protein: CASSFIRDRGRFPNEQFF
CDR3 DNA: TGCGCCAGCAGCTTCATAAGGGACAGGGGGCGTTTTCCCAATGAGCAGTTCTTC

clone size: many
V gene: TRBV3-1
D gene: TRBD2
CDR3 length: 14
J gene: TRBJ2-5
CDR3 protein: CASSQARGGETQYF
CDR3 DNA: TGTGCCAGCAGCCAAGCCCGGGGGGGCGAGACCCAGTACTTC

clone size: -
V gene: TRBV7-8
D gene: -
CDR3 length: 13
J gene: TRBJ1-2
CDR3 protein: CASGQGRNYGYTF
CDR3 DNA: TGTGCCAGCGGGCAGGGTCGGAACTATGGCTACACCTTC

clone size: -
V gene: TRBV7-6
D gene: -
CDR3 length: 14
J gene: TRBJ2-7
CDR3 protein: CASSHRDKSYEQYF
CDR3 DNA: TGTGCCAGCAGCCACCGGGACAAATCCTACGAGCAGTACTTC

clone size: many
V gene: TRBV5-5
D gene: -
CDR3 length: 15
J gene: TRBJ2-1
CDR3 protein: CASSLDILSYNEQFF
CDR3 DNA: TGTGCCAGCAGCTTGGACATCCTGTCCTACAATGAGCAGTTCTTC

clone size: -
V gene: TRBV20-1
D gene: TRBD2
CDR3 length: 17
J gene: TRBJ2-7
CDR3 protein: CSARGGLSGGASNEQYF
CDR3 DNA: TGCAGTGCTAGAGGGGGTCTTAGCGGGGGGGCTTCGAATGAGCAGTACTTC

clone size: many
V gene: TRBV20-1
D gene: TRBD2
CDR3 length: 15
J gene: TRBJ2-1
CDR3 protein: CSARAGLAGVFEQFF
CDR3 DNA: TGCAGTGCTAGGGCCGGACTAGCGGGTGTGTTTGAGCAGTTCTTC

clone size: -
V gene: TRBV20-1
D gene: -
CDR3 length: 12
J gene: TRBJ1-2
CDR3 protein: CSVKLGAEGYTF
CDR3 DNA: TGCAGTGTCAAGCTGGGGGCGGAGGGCTACACCTTC

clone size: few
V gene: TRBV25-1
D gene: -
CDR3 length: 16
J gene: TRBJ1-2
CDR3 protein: CASSEYGTPGDYGYTF
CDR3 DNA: TGTGCCAGCAGTGAATACGGGACACCGGGGGACTATGGCTACACCTTC

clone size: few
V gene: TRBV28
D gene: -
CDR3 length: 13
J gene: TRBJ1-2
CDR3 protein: CASSLGTRGIDTF
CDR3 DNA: TGTGCCAGCAGTCTCGGCACAAGAGGGATCGACACCTTC

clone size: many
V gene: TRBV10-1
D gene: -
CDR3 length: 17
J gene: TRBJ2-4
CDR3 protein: CASSESGLAAKSNIQYF
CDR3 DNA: TGCGCCAGCAGTGAGTCAGGGCTAGCCGCCAAATCAAACATTCAGTACTTC

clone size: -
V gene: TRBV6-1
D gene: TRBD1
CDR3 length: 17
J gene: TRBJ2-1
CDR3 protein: CAGSDPSGTGDWDEQFF
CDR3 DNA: TGTGCCGGCAGCGACCCCAGTGGGACAGGAGACTGGGATGAGCAGTTCTTC

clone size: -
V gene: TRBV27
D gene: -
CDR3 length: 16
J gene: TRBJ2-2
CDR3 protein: CTSSLPSGRVDGELFF
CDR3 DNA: TGCACCAGCAGTTTACCCTCGGGCAGGGTGGACGGGGAGCTGTTTTTT

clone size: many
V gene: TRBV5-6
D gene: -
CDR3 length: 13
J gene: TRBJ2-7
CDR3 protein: CASSLQRGHEQYF
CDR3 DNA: TGTGCCAGCAGCTTGCAAAGGGGCCACGAGCAGTACTTC